Given below is one TCR beta chain in context. Its target is unknown. This entry belongs to a study of cytomegalovirus exposure and HLA in healthy donors. Whole-study results and caveats: What a later analysis showed was that several of the most significant clusters appeared linked to common viral pathogens. Accurate HLA-A and HLA-B prediction from TCR beta sequences was reported for most subjects.

Amplification used 60 Vbeta primers and 13 Jbeta primers. Using immunoSEQ multiplex PCR, the repertoire was profiled, and TCRdb retains in-frame clones only, with some absent. The sample table includes 45,000 or so clones. CDR1 is SGHTA, CDR2 FQGNSA, per germline. V lost 1 base and J 3 bases, leaving 10 bases between the germline ends. The CDR3 is 14 amino acids. The TCR sequence derives from a male donor in good health and CMV-seronegative. Material: PBMCs. The chain couples TRBV7-2 to TRBJ2-7; D possibly corresponds to TRBD2 (5 bases). In nucleotides, the CDR3 is TGTGCCAGCAGCTTAGAGGCTAGCTACTACGAGCAGTACTTC. Translated: CASSLEASYYEQYF.